This T cell receptor (beta chain) originates from a study of T cell repertoires in cytomegalovirus infection. Whole-study findings and limits: What dominated the ex vivo response were HLA-C-restricted CMV-specific TCR beta clonotypes.

TCRdb redid the calling of the reads with MiXCR, one entry per CDR3 protein. Of about 320,000 distinct CDR3 sequences listed, over 7.5% are singletons. Per germline, CDR1 SGDLS and CDR2 YYNGEE. There are 15 residues in the CDR3. The V and J ends lost 0 bases and 0 bases respectively, with 7 bases between them. In the case of this clonotype: Antigen: not known.

This clonotype was sampled from a human donor in good health (CMV status not recorded). Some clones in this sample may be carry-over from other donors' samples. This chain connects TRBV9 to TRBJ2-1; D ambiguous. The sample consisted of PBMCs. CDR3 DNA: TGTGCCAGCAGCGTAGTAGTCAGCTCCTACAATGAGCAGTTCTTC. Amino acids: CASSVVVSSYNEQFF. Full variable domain (remainder filled in from reference TRBV9 and TRBJ2-1): DSGVTQTPKHLITATGQRVTLRCSPRSGDLSVYWYQQSLDQGLQFLIQYYNGEERAKGNILERFSAQQFPDLHSELNLSSLELGDSALYFCASSVVVSSYNEQFFGPGTRLTVL.